Shown below are 17 T cell receptor beta chains from a single sample sequenced in a study of T-cell memory formation after mild COVID-19. Using its own MiXCR run on the 5' RACE reads, TCRdb lists one record per CDR3 protein. The data show 200,000 to 250,000 distinct CDR3 sequences, 9% to 10% seen once. The sequencing sample was made of PBMCs or a T cell subset sorted from them (not recorded which). These receptors were taken from a man aged 18 to 29 who had mild COVID-19 (a few samples of this study predate the infection). Cell type and time point are not known.

This clonotype was counted many times. The chain employs TRBV5-1 and TRBJ2-7; D perhaps matches TRBD1 (6 bases). Per germline, CDR1 SGHRS and CDR2 YFSETQ. Trimming stripped 0 bases from V and 1 base from J, with 8 bases between. CDR3 size: 14 residues. The CDR3 region is CASSLGDKSYEQYV. The CDR3 bases are TGCGCCAGCAGCTTGGGGGACAAGTCCTACGAGCAGTACGTC.

This clonotype was detected ten times or more. This chain's CDR3 is CASSSPLGEETQYF. As DNA, the CDR3 is TGTGCCAGCAGCTCCCCCCTTGGGGAAGAGACCCAGTACTTC. The chain is built from TRBV7-6 and TRBJ2-5, with D unclear. The V gene lost 4 bases and the J gene lost 3 bases, with 12 bases spanning the gap. The CDR3 has 14 amino acids. Germline CDR1 is SGHVS and CDR2 is FNYEAQ.

This chain uses TRBV5-1 with TRBJ2-1; the match to TRBD2 covers 9 bases. The trim removed 4 bases at V and 3 bases at J, leaving 11 bases unmatched. Germline V gene lookup returns CDR1 SGHRS and CDR2 YFSETQ. The CDR3 is 17 residues long. CDR3 nucleotide sequence: TGCGCCAGCAGCAAAGACCCGGGACTAGCATTCTACAATGAGCAGTTCTTC. Protein product: CASSKDPGLAFYNEQFF.

This clonotype turned up a few times. The V and J genes are TRBV12-3 or TRBV12-4 and TRBJ2-3, with 14 bases lining up with TRBD2. V trimming: 6 bases; J trimming: 6 bases; junction bases outside the gene matches: 11. The CDR3 consists of 17 residues. CDR3 sequence: CASRPGTSGGKRDTQYF. For the CDR3, the DNA is TGTGCCAGCAGACCCGGGACTAGCGGGGGTAAACGTGATACGCAGTATTTT.

This chain uses TRBV2 with TRBJ1-4; D not certain. The CDR3 is 14 amino acids. V shed 7 bases and J shed 0 bases, with 9 bases lying between them. Per germline, CDR1 SNHLY and CDR2 FYNNEI. Here the CDR3 reads CASIIRATNEKLFF. For the CDR3, the DNA is TGTGCCAGCATCATCAGAGCAACTAATGAAAAACTGTTTTTT.

This clonotype was detected a few times. The chain combines TRBV6-2 or TRBV6-3 with TRBJ1-2, with D possibly matching TRBD1 (5 bases). The V end was cut by 2 bases, the J end by 7 bases, with 23 bases between. The CDR3 contains 17 residues. CDR1 is MNHEY, CDR2 SVGEGT, per germline. CDR3 coding DNA: TGTGCCAGCAGTTACGGGTCAGGGCTTCGGAAGATGGTTGGCTACACCTTC. Translated: CASSYGSGLRKMVGYTF.

This clonotype was found many times. This chain connects TRBV28 to TRBJ1-4; TRBD1 matches at 7 bases. CDR3 length: 17 residues. Germline-derived CDR1 and CDR2 are MDHEN and SYDVKM. After removal of 6 bases from V and 0 bases from J, the junction contained 10 bases not matched to a gene. CDR3 region: CASSPPRDSATNEKLFF. DNA for the CDR3: TGTGCCAGCAGCCCACCCCGGGACAGCGCAACTAATGAAAAACTGTTTTTT.

This clonotype was seen a handful of times. The V call is TRBV12-5, the J call TRBJ1-1; the match to TRBD1 covers 8 bases. After removal of 5 bases from V and 1 base from J, the junction contained 12 bases not matched to a gene. Germline assignment: CDR1 LGHNT and CDR2 FRNRAP. The CDR3 totals 17 residues. This CDR3 reads CASGLAAGDRTNTEAFF. The CDR3 nucleotides are TGTGCTAGTGGTCTTGCCGCCGGGGACAGGACGAACACTGAAGCTTTCTTT.

This clonotype turned up a few times. The chain couples TRBV12-3 or TRBV12-4 to TRBJ1-1; D possibly corresponds to TRBD1 (6 bases). This CDR3 spans 14 amino acids. Trimming stripped 4 bases from V and 0 bases from J, with 9 bases between. The CDR3 DNA reads TGTGCCAGCAGTTCGCCAGGGGTGAACACTGAAGCTTTCTTT. The encoded protein is CASSSPGVNTEAFF.

This clonotype was counted a few times. This chain joins TRBV6-2 or TRBV6-3 and TRBJ2-5; TRBD2 matches at 7 bases. The trim removed 6 bases at V and 2 bases at J, leaving 3 bases unmatched. Per the germline V gene, CDR1 is MNHEY and CDR2 is SVGEGT. This CDR3 region has 13 residues. The CDR3 DNA is TGTGCCAGCAGACCTAGCGGACAAGAGACCCAGTACTTC. It codes for CASRPSGQETQYF.

This clonotype was counted at least ten times. The chain carries TRBV4-2 and TRBJ1-1; a possible D gene is TRBD1 (6 bases). The CDR3 length is 15 residues. Germline V gives CDR1 LGHNA, CDR2 YNFKEQ. Trimming took 0 bases from V and 3 from J, leaving 11 bases between them. The CDR3 DNA is TGTGCCAGCAGCCAAGAGGTCACAGGGTACACTGAAGCTTTCTTT. Protein product: CASSQEVTGYTEAFF.

This clonotype was detected once. This chain links TRBV7-9 with TRBJ1-4, with no clear D. The CDR3 spans 15 residues. Germline assignment: CDR1 SEHNR and CDR2 FQNEAQ (reference sequence). Trimming took off 3 bases at V and 3 bases at J, with 11 bases between the two ends. CDR3 in DNA: TGTGCCAGCAGCTTCGGGAGCTCGGCTAATGAAAAACTGTTTTTT. It specifies CASSFGSSANEKLFF.

This clonotype was seen at least ten times. The CDR3 DNA is TGTGCCAGCAGCTTAGCGACCCCTCGATATACGCAGTATTTT. It translates to CASSLATPRYTQYF. This sequence joins TRBV11-2 and TRBJ2-3; D gene ambiguous. V lost 1 base and J lost 7, with 12 bases in between. Germline-derived CDR1 and CDR2 are SGHAT and FQNNGV. This CDR3 has 14 amino acids.

This clonotype occurred many times. The chain is built from TRBV7-3 and TRBJ2-5, with 7 bases fitting TRBD2. Germline V gives CDR1 SGHTA, CDR2 FQGTGA. There are 15 residues in the CDR3. The junction had 6 bases not matched to a gene; V was cut back by 2 bases and J by 3 bases. The CDR3 coding sequence is TGTGCCAGCAGCTTAGGGGCTAGCGGTAAAGAGACCCAGTACTTC. Protein: CASSLGASGKETQYF.

This clonotype appeared a few times. J is TRBJ2-3 and V is TRBV28, with D uncertain. Trimming shortened V by 8 bases and J by 2 bases, and 14 bases separated the two germline ends. CDR1 MDHEN and CDR2 SYDVKM come from the germline V gene. The CDR3 is 14 amino acids. The CDR3 nucleotides read TGTGCCAGCCAAAAAGGGTGGTTCACAGATACGCAGTATTTT. Translation: CASQKGWFTDTQYF. The full variable domain, completed using reference TRBV28 and TRBJ2-3, is DVKVTQSSRYLVKRTGEKVFLECVQDMDHENMFWYRQDPGLGLRLIYFSYDVKMKEKGDIPEGYSVSREKKERFSLILESASTNQTSMYLCASQKGWFTDTQYFGPGTRLTVL.

This clonotype has just a few counts. The chain employs TRBV4-1 and TRBJ1-2; 7 nucleotides align to TRBD1. This CDR3 comprises 15 residues. The germline CDR1 and CDR2 sequences are MGHRA and YSYEKL. V trimming: 4 bases; J trimming: 2 bases; junction bases outside the gene matches: 7. Written as DNA, the CDR3 is TGCGCCAGCAGCCCAACAGGGGCGGTAAACTATGGCTACACCTTC. Encoded protein: CASSPTGAVNYGYTF.

The V gene is TRBV6-2 or TRBV6-3, the J gene TRBJ2-7, with D perhaps matching TRBD2 (5 bases). Germline CDR1 reads MNHEY; CDR2 reads SVGEGT. Trimming shortened V by 5 bases and J by 5 bases, and 19 bases separated the two germline ends. This CDR3 has 15 amino acids. The CDR3 DNA reads as TGTGCCAGCAGTGACCAGGTTCTCCGCGGGCACGAGCAGTACTTC. Translation gives CASSDQVLRGHEQYF.